This T cell receptor (beta chain) was captured in a study of blood T cell repertoires in COVID-19. Study as a whole: The cDNA or gDNA used as material had been derived from T cells, B-cell-depleted T cells, or PBMCs.

Trimming took 5 bases from V and 5 from J; bases not matched to a gene: 6. There are 14 residues in the CDR3. CDR1 SGHNT and CDR2 YENEEA come from the germline V gene. Original processing notes: Estimated nucleated cell counts came from reference gene primer amplification. The protocol was immunoSEQ multiplex PCR, while the TCRdb copy is restricted to in-frame clones and leaves out a portion. V and J calls and clone size are as listed in that table; D and trimming were resolved from the DNA. Of under 95,000 clones listed, about 89% were seen once; the top ten hold around 3.9%. The chain recombines TRBV11-3 with TRBJ2-5; the match to TRBD1 covers 9 bases. The origin of this receptor is a woman aged 50 to 60 in a cohort sampled during active COVID-19. The sequenced sample was peripheral blood. The CDR3 is CASSITGGAETQYF. The CDR3 nucleotides are TGTGCCAGCAGCATCACAGGGGGCGCGGAGACCCAGTACTTC. Full variable domain (outside the CDR3, taken from reference TRBV11-3 and TRBJ2-5): EAGVVQSPRYKIIEKKQPVAFWCNPISGHNTLYWYLQNLGQGPELLIRYENEEAVDDSQLPKDRFSAERLKGVDSTLKIQPAELGDSAVYLCASSITGGAETQYFGPGTRLLVL.